This T cell receptor (beta chain) originates from a study of regulatory T cells in long-lasting Graves disease. The time point denotes: newly diagnosed GD, antithyroid drugs for less than 3 months. PBMCs provided the RNA from which the TCR library was made. For TCR beta, libraries came from iRepertoire HTBI primers and Arm-PCR of CDR3 regions. TCRdb re-called the multiplex PCR reads through MiXCR, storing one row per CDR3 protein. The sample consists of approximately 400,000 distinct CDR3 sequences, about 15% of them appearing once. This sample was shared with a second study, whose subject was T cells in Graves' hyperthyroidism and ophthalmopathy.

The specimen comprised peripheral blood mononuclear cells (PBMCs), sampled at new diagnosis, from a patient treated with antithyroid drugs. The receptor's source is a woman in her 30s with Graves disease.

CDR3 region: CASSIVRTGGRIQYF. The DNA of the CDR3 is TGTGCCAGTAGTATAGTGAGGACAGGTGGAAGGATTCAGTACTTC. The V call is TRBV19, the J call TRBJ2-4; 7 nucleotides align to TRBD1. Germline values: CDR1 LNHDA, CDR2 SQIVND (reference sequence). The CDR3 loop spans 15 amino acids. Unmatched junction bases numbered 10, after V lost 1 base and J lost 10 bases.